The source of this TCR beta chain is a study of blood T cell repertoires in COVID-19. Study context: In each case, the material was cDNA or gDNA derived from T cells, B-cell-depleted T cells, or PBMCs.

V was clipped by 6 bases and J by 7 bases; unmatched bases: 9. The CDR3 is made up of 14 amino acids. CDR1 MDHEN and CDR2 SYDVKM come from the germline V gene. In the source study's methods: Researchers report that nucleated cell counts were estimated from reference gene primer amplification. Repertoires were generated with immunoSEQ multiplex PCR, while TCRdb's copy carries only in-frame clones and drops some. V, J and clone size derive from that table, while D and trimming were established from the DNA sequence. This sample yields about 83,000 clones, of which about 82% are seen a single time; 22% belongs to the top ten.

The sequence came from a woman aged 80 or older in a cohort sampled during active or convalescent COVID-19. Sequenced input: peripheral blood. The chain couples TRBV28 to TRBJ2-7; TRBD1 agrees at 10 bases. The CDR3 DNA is TGTGCCAGCAGACAGGGACAGGGGCGGAGTGAGCAGTACTTC. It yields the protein CASRQGQGRSEQYF.